These T cell receptor beta chains were read from a single sample in a study of cytomegalovirus exposure and HLA in healthy donors. Repertoires were generated with immunoSEQ multiplex PCR, while TCRdb's copy carries only in-frame clones and drops some. Among 100,000 to 150,000 clones listed, around 10% were seen once. The sample consisted of PBMCs. These TCRs come from a woman between 40 and 50 years old in good health and CMV-seropositive. Both conserved end residues are trimmed from each CDR3.

V: TRBV9
CDR3: ASSVEHYT

V: TRBV2
CDR3: ASRETGTGSTEAF

V: TRBV10-2
CDR3: ASGDSRAGELF

V: TRBV19
CDR3: ASSMGGGSHQPQH

V: TRBV6-5
CDR3: ASSYWETGSGNTIY

V: TRBV5-1
CDR3: ASRAQENTEAF

V: TRBV5-1
CDR3: ASSVGGLNEKLF

V: TRBV7-6
CDR3: ASSLGMAGGYT

V: TRBV5-1
CDR3: ASSLWGDRGRVETQY

V: TRBV10-2
CDR3: ASSVAGSEKLF

V: TRBV7-2
CDR3: ASSLPGQGQAF

V: TRBV19
CDR3: ASSIHAGARTGAF

V: TRBV5-1
CDR3: ASSSGDRGPETQY

V: TRBV29-1
CDR3: RKSLDPRQGMNTGELF

V: TRBV6-1
CDR3: ASSEAGTYTGELF

V: TRBV18
CDR3: ASLGQMNTEAF

V: TRBV5-1
CDR3: ASSFTGTHQETQY

V: TRBV19
CDR3: ASSIAGSAGELF

V: TRBV6-1
CDR3: ASSEQGYEQY

V: TRBV9
CDR3: ASSGTSALTDTQY

V: TRBV7-9
CDR3: ASLKWAGTTDTQY

V: TRBV6-1
CDR3: ASILQGLDGYT

V: TRBV5-1
CDR3: ASSFGQGDEQY

V: TRBV29-1
CDR3: SGDDRANTEAF

V: TRBV7-9
CDR3: ASSLQSGGGTQY

V: TRBV27
CDR3: ASSFAEAATYEQY